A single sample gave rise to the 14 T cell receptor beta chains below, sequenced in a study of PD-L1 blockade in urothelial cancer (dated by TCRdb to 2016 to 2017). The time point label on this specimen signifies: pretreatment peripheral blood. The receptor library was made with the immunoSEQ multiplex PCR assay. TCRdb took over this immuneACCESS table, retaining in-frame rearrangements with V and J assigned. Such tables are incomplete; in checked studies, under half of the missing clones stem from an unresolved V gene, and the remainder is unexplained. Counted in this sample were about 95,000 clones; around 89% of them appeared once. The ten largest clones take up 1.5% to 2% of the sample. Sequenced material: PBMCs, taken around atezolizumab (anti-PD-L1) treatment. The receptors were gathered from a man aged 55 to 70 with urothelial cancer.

The CDR3 here is CSVLEGVQETQYF. The CDR3 DNA reads as TGCAGCGTCCTCGAGGGGGTCCAAGAGACCCAGTACTTC. This rearrangement joins TRBV29-1 to TRBJ2-5, with D possibly being TRBD1 (6 bases). CDR1 is SQVTM, CDR2 ANQGSEA, per germline. The CDR3 covers 13 residues. The ends were cut back, 6 bases at V and 1 base at J, with 12 bases in the middle.

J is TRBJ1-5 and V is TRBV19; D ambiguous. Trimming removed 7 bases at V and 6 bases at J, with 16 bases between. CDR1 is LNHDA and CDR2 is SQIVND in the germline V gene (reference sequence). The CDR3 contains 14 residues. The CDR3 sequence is CASTATRGPQPQHF. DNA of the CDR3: TGTGCCAGTACTGCGACACGAGGGCCTCAGCCCCAGCATTTT.

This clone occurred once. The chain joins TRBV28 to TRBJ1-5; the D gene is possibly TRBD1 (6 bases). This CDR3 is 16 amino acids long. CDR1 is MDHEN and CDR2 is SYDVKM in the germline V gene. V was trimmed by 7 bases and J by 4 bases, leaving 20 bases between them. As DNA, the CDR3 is TGTGCCAGCACCCTTACCGTGGGCAGGGGAAATCAGCCCCAGCATTTT. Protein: CASTLTVGRGNQPQHF.

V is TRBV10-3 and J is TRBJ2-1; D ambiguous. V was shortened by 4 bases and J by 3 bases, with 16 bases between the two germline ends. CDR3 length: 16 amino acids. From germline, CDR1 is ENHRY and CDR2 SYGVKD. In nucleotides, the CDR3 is TGTGCCATCAGTGCGAAGGAGTTTGTACTCTACAATGAGCAGTTCTTC. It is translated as CAISAKEFVLYNEQFF.

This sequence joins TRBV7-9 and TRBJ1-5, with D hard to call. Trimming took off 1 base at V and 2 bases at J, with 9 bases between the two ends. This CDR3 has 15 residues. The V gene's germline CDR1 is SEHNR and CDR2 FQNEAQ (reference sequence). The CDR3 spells CASSLDGIGNQPQHF. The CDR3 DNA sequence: TGTGCCAGCAGCTTAGACGGGATCGGCAATCAGCCCCAGCATTTT.

The CDR3 DNA reads as TGTGCCAGCAGCTGGGCCTATGGCTACACCTTC. Protein sequence: CASSWAYGYTF. The chain couples TRBV7-2 to TRBJ1-2; D remains unclear. This CDR3 is built from 11 residues. The V end was cut by 4 bases, the J end by 4 bases, with 4 bases between. Per germline, CDR1 SGHTA and CDR2 FQGNSA.

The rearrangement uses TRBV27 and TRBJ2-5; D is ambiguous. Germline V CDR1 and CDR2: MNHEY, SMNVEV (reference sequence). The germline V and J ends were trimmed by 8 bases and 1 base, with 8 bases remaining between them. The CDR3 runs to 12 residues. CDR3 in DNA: TGTGCCAGCTCAAATCCCCAAGAGACCCAGTACTTC. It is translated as CASSNPQETQYF.

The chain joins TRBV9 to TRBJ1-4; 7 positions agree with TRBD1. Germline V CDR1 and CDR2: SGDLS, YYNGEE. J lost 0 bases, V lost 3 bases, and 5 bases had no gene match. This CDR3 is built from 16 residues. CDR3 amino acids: CASSGQGSSTNEKLFF. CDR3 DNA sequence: TGTGCCAGCAGCGGACAGGGCTCATCAACTAATGAAAAACTGTTTTTT.

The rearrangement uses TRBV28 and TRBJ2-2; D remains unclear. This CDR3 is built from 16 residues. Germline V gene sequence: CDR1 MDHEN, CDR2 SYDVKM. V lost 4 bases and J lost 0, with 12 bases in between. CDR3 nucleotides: TGTGCCAGCAGTTCCCGACTGACCGCGAACACCGGGGAGCTGTTTTTT. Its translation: CASSSRLTANTGELFF.

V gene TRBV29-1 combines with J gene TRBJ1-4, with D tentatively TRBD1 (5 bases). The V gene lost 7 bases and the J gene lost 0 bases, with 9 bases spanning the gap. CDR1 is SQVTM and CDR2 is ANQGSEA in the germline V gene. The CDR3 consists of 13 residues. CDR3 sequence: CSAQTATNEKLFF. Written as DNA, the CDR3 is TGCAGCGCCCAGACAGCAACTAATGAAAAACTGTTTTTT.

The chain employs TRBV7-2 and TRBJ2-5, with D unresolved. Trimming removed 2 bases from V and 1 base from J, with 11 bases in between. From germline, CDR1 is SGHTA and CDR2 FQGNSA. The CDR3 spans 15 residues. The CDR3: CASSLWWFGQETQYF. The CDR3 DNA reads TGTGCCAGCAGCTTATGGTGGTTCGGCCAAGAGACCCAGTACTTC.

CDR3 protein: CASSRGPDTQYF. DNA for the CDR3: TGTGCCAGCAGCCGAGGTCCAGATACGCAGTATTTT. The rearrangement uses TRBV14 and TRBJ2-3; D is unclear. Germline V gives CDR1 SGHDN, CDR2 FVKESK. The CDR3 has 12 amino acids. V lost 4 bases and J 4 bases, leaving 6 bases between the germline ends.

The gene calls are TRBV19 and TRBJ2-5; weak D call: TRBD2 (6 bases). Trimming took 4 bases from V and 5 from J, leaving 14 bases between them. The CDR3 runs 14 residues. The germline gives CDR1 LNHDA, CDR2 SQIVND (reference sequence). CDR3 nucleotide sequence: TGTGCCAGTAGTACCCCGTCTAGCGTGGAGACCCAGTACTTC. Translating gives CASSTPSSVETQYF.

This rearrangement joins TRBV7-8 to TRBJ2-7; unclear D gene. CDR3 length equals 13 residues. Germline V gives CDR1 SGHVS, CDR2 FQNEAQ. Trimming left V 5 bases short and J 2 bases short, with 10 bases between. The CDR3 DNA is TGTGCCAGCAGCAGCGATAGACCCTACGAGCAGTACTTC. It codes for CASSSDRPYEQYF.